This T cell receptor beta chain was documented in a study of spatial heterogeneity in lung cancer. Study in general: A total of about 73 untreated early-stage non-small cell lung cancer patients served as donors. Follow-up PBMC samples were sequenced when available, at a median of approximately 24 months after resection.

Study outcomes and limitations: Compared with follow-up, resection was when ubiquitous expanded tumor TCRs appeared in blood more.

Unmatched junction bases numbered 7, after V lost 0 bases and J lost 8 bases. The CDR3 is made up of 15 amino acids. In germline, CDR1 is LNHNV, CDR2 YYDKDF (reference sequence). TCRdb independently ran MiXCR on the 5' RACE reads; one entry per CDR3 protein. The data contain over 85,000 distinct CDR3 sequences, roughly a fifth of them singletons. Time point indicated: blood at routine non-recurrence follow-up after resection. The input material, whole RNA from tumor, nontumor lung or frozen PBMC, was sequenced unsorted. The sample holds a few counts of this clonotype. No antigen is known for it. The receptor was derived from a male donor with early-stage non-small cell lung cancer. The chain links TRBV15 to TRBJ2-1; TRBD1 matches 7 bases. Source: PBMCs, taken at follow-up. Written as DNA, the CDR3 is TGTGCCACCAGCAGAGAACAGGGGTTAGTGGATGAGCAGTTCTTC. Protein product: CATSREQGLVDEQFF.